The 28 T cell receptor beta chains below were found in one sample sequenced in a study of PD-1 blockade in classical Hodgkin lymphoma. Sequenced by immunoSEQ multiplex PCR; TCRdb stores in-frame clones only, minus some. Among 80,000 to 95,000 clones, 75% to 85% were seen once, and the ten largest hold over 15%. Noted time point: cycle 4 day 1 (C4D1), after 5 to 7 weeks of nivolumab. The patients all showed relapse after autologous stem cell transplantation, while their brentuximab vedotin exposure varied. Sample: peripheral blood mononuclear cells (PBMCs), taken before the fourth cycle of nivolumab. The receptors come from a human donor with classical Hodgkin lymphoma.

The chain links TRBV5-4 to TRBJ2-2, with D perhaps matching TRBD2 (6 bases). V shed 2 bases and J shed 3 bases, with 11 bases lying between them. Germline values: CDR1 SGHNT, CDR2 YYREEE (reference sequence). The CDR3 is made up of 15 amino acids. CDR3 DNA sequence: TGTGCCAGCAGCTTCGGGGCGGGGTACACCGGGGAGCTGTTTTTT. Amino acid sequence: CASSFGAGYTGELFF. The whole variable domain, remainder taken from reference TRBV5-4 and TRBJ2-2, is ETGVTQSPTHLIKTRGQQVTLRCSSQSGHNTVSWYQQALGQGPQFIFQYYREEENGRGNFPPRFSGLQFPNYSSELNVNALELDDSALYLCASSFGAGYTGELFFGEGSRLTVL.

V is TRBV19 and J is TRBJ1-1; tentative D call: TRBD1 (5 bases). CDR1 and CDR2 (germline): LNHDA, SQIVND (reference sequence). Trimming cost V 4 bases and J 3 bases, with 15 bases left between them. This CDR3 is built from 15 residues. For the CDR3, the DNA is TGTGCCAGTAGTACCCCGTTAAGGGGTTACACTGAAGCTTTCTTT. This codes for CASSTPLRGYTEAFF. Full variable domain (missing parts from reference TRBV19 and TRBJ1-1): DGGITQSPKYLFRKEGQNVTLSCEQNLNHDAMYWYRQDPGQGLRLIYYSQIVNDFQKGDIAEGYSVSREKKESFPLTVTSAQKNPTAFYLCASSTPLRGYTEAFFGQGTRLTVV.

The V call is TRBV5-1, the J call TRBJ2-7, with 14 positions matching TRBD2. Germline trimming cut 4 bases from V and 3 bases from J; bases unmatched to any gene: 3. The CDR3 contains 15 residues. Germline CDR1 reads SGHRS; CDR2 reads YFSETQ. CDR3 in amino acids: CASSPGTSGGYEQYF. The CDR3 region has the DNA TGCGCCAGCAGCCCCGGGACTAGCGGGGGCTACGAGCAGTACTTC.

The chain is built from TRBV28 and TRBJ1-4, with 10 bases aligning to TRBD1. This CDR3 spans 15 amino acids. Unmatched junction bases numbered 5, after V lost 6 bases and J lost 4 bases. Germline lookup yields CDR1 MDHEN and CDR2 SYDVKM. CDR3 in DNA: TGTGCCAGCAGGGACTGGGACAGGGGTAATGAAAAACTGTTTTTT. This translates into CASRDWDRGNEKLFF.

J is TRBJ2-1 and V is TRBV28, with a tentative D call TRBD1 (6 bases). The CDR3 runs to 16 residues. V was shortened by 3 bases and J by 7 bases, with 19 bases between the two germline ends. Germline lookup yields CDR1 MDHEN and CDR2 SYDVKM. CDR3 sequence reads: CASSFQGLSQGNEQFF. CDR3 coding DNA: TGTGCCAGCAGTTTCCAAGGACTTTCCCAGGGGAATGAGCAGTTCTTC.

The chain couples TRBV11-1 to TRBJ2-7, with 12 nucleotides matching TRBD2. CDR1 SGHAT and CDR2 FQDESV come from the germline V gene (reference sequence). Germline trimming cut 6 bases from V and 5 bases from J; bases unmatched to any gene: 8. CDR3 length: 15 residues. The CDR3 spells CASRSGLAGRNEQYF. In DNA form, the CDR3 reads TGTGCCAGCAGATCCGGACTAGCGGGAAGGAACGAGCAGTACTTC.

The J gene is TRBJ2-5, the V gene TRBV6-6; the D is unclear. CDR3 length: 13 amino acids. Germline CDR1 MNHNY, CDR2 SVGAGI (reference sequence). The V gene lost 0 bases and the J gene lost 4 bases, with 6 bases spanning the gap. Written as DNA, the CDR3 is TGTGCCAGCAGTTACTCTCACGGAGAGACCCAGTACTTC. Translation: CASSYSHGETQYF.

This clone has more than one count but fewer than ten. V gene TRBV29-1 combines with J gene TRBJ1-1; D might be TRBD1 (6 bases). Germline CDR1 is SQVTM and CDR2 is ANQGSEA. The CDR3 sequence is 11 residues long. V was pared by 6 bases and J by 7 bases, with 12 bases between. CDR3 protein: CSVKDSREAFF. In DNA form, the CDR3 reads TGCAGCGTGAAGGACAGCCGTGAAGCTTTCTTT.

The V gene is TRBV6-5, the J gene TRBJ2-1; TRBD2 matches 8 bases. CDR3 length: 16 residues. Losses at the gene ends were 0 bases for V and 5 bases for J; bases not matched to a gene: 6. The germline gives CDR1 MNHEY, CDR2 SVGAGI. CDR3: CASSYSRSGNNNEQFF. Here the CDR3 DNA reads TGTGCCAGCAGTTACTCTCGTAGCGGGAACAACAATGAGCAGTTCTTC.

The chain links TRBV2 to TRBJ1-3; D ambiguous. The CDR3 totals 12 residues. V was trimmed by 4 bases and J by 6 bases, leaving 7 bases between them. The V gene's germline CDR1 is SNHLY and CDR2 FYNNEI. The CDR3 coding sequence is TGTGCCAGCAGTGGAGGGATAAACACCATATATTTT. Translated, it gives CASSGGINTIYF.

The V and J genes are TRBV28 and TRBJ2-1; 9 bases fit TRBD1. The germline gives CDR1 MDHEN, CDR2 SYDVKM. V shed 4 bases, J shed 4 bases, and the junction held 2 bases outside the gene matches. The length of the CDR3 is 14 residues. The CDR3 DNA follows: TGTGCCAGCAGTTACGGGACAGGGTACAATGAGCAGTTCTTC. The encoded protein is CASSYGTGYNEQFF.

The rearrangement joins TRBV30 to TRBJ2-7; TRBD2 aligns across 9 bases. CDR1 and CDR2 from the germline V gene are GTSNPN and SVGIG (reference sequence). The CDR3 sequence is 16 residues long. The ends lost 5 bases at V and 5 bases at J; junction bases unmatched: 16. Here the CDR3 DNA reads TGTGCCTGGGGACCGACCCTAGCGGGACTTTTCCACGAGCAGTACTTC. Protein product: CAWGPTLAGLFHEQYF.

CDR3 residues: CASSLVGRDFYGYTF. CDR3 sequence (DNA): TGTGCCAGCAGCTTGGTGGGCAGGGATTTCTATGGCTACACCTTC. The chain employs TRBV5-6 and TRBJ1-2; D perhaps matches TRBD1 (5 bases). Between the trimmed V and J ends, which lost 0 bases and 4 bases, there was a span of 13 bases. Germline V gene sequence: CDR1 SGHDT, CDR2 YYEEEE. The CDR3 runs 15 residues.

The chain recombines TRBV5-1 with TRBJ1-1; weak D call: TRBD1 (6 bases). V lost 7 bases to trimming and J lost 4 bases, with 17 bases between them. The CDR3 totals 14 residues. Looked up from germline, CDR1 is SGHRS and CDR2 is YFSETQ. CDR3 in amino acids: CASSYRDTVTEAFF. The CDR3 DNA reads TGCGCCAGCTCCTACAGGGATACAGTCACTGAAGCTTTCTTT.

V and J are TRBV11-2 and TRBJ2-2; 8 nucleotides agree with TRBD2. Germline trimming cut 5 bases from V and 0 bases from J; bases unmatched to any gene: 5. The CDR3 has 16 residues. Germline CDR1 reads SGHAT; CDR2 reads FQNNGV. CDR3 coding DNA: TGTGCCAGCAGCCGCCAAGCGGGAGCGAACACCGGGGAGCTGTTTTTT. Its translation is CASSRQAGANTGELFF.

This chain links TRBV9 with TRBJ1-1; a possible D gene is TRBD1 (5 bases). Trimming removed 4 bases from V and 11 bases from J, with 24 bases in between. This CDR3 has 15 residues. The V gene's germline CDR1 is SGDLS and CDR2 YYNGEE. CDR3 nucleotide sequence: TGTGCCAGCAGCCCTCGCTGGGCAGGGTCCGAAGCGGCTTTCTTT. It codes for CASSPRWAGSEAAFF.

This sequence joins TRBV19 and TRBJ1-3, with TRBD1 as a possible D gene (6 bases). Trimming stripped 11 bases from V and 0 bases from J, with 14 bases between. Germline V gene data show CDR1 as LNHDA and CDR2 as SQIVND (reference sequence). The CDR3 sequence is 14 residues long. CDR3 in amino acids: CAAGVPSSGNTIYF. Written as DNA, the CDR3 is TGTGCCGCAGGGGTCCCTAGCTCTGGAAACACCATATATTTT.

The CDR3 protein is CASSVDIPQETQYF. The CDR3 DNA reads as TGTGCCAGCAGCGTAGACATCCCGCAAGAGACCCAGTACTTC. The J gene is TRBJ2-5, the V gene TRBV9; no clear D gene. V lost 0 bases to trimming and J lost 2 bases, with 8 bases between them. There are 14 residues in the CDR3. Germline CDR1 reads SGDLS; CDR2 reads YYNGEE.

The genes are TRBV29-1 and TRBJ2-1, with 12 bases fitting TRBD2. Germline V gives CDR1 SQVTM, CDR2 ANQGSEA. Trimming took 6 bases from V and 15 from J; bases not matched to a gene: 9. This CDR3 spans 12 amino acids. The CDR3 region has the DNA TGCAGCGTCGGACAGACTAGCGGGAGTACGTTCTTC. Its protein is CSVGQTSGSTFF.

The chain combines TRBV18 with TRBJ2-2, with unresolved D. The CDR3 consists of 16 residues. Germline V gene lookup returns CDR1 KGHSH and CDR2 LQKENI. Trimming stripped 6 bases from V and 1 base from J, with 15 bases between. CDR3 in amino acids: CASSPASTRNTGELFF. The CDR3 region has the DNA TGTGCCAGCTCCCCTGCCAGTACGAGGAACACCGGGGAGCTGTTTTTT.

J is TRBJ2-5 and V is TRBV10-3; a possible D gene is TRBD1 (6 bases). V dropped 0 bases and J dropped 4 bases, with 9 bases sitting between them. The CDR3 length is 14 residues. CDR1 and CDR2 from the germline V gene are ENHRY and SYGVKD. The CDR3 DNA sequence: TGTGCCATCAGTGAGTCACCAGGGGCAGAGACCCAGTACTTC. The encoded protein is CAISESPGAETQYF.

The J gene is TRBJ1-1, the V gene TRBV30; TRBD1 aligns across 7 bases. The CDR3 sequence is 11 residues long. Germline V gene lookup returns CDR1 GTSNPN and CDR2 SVGIG (reference sequence). V lost 0 bases and J lost 10; bases outside the gene matches: 2. CDR3 region: CAWSVQGGAFF. CDR3 DNA sequence: TGTGCCTGGAGTGTCCAGGGGGGAGCTTTCTTT.

This chain uses TRBV19 with TRBJ2-3; 13 positions match TRBD2. CDR1 is LNHDA and CDR2 is SQIVND in the germline V gene (reference sequence). The V and J ends lost 5 bases and 5 bases, in that order; junction bases with no gene match: 4. The CDR3 is 15 residues long. The CDR3 here is CASSGLAGAKDTQYF. DNA of the CDR3: TGTGCCAGTAGTGGACTAGCGGGAGCCAAAGATACGCAGTATTTT.

The rearrangement uses TRBV29-1 and TRBJ2-5; 9 nucleotides line up with TRBD2. The CDR3 contains 13 residues. Per the germline V gene, CDR1 is SQVTM and CDR2 is ANQGSEA. The junction had 3 bases not matched to a gene; V was cut back by 2 bases and J by 5 bases. CDR3 coding DNA: TGCAGCGTTGAAATCGCGGGGGGGGAGACCCAGTACTTC. Translating gives CSVEIAGGETQYF. The full variable domain, completed using reference TRBV29-1 and TRBJ2-5, is SAVISQKPSRDICQRGTSLTIQCQVDSQVTMMFWYRQQPGQSLTLIATANQGSEATYESGFVIDKFPISRPNLTFSTLTVSNMSPEDSSIYLCSVEIAGGETQYFGPGTRLLVL.

V is TRBV30 and J is TRBJ1-2, with D uncertain. Germline V gene lookup returns CDR1 GTSNPN and CDR2 SVGIG (reference sequence). The germline V and J ends were trimmed by 4 bases and 2 bases, with 8 bases remaining between them. There are 12 residues in the CDR3. The CDR3 bases are TGTGCCTGGACACGGAGGAACTATGGCTACACCTTC. It yields the protein CAWTRRNYGYTF.

V gene TRBV19 combines with J gene TRBJ1-1; 7 bases map to TRBD1. V gave up 4 bases and J gave up 7 bases; unmatched junction bases: 9. CDR3 length: 14 residues. The germline CDR1 and CDR2 sequences are LNHDA and SQIVND (reference sequence). The CDR3 DNA follows: TGTGCCAGTAGTACCGACAGGGCCCATTTTGAAGCTTTCTTT. This gives the protein CASSTDRAHFEAFF.

This clone appeared a few times. V is TRBV18 and J is TRBJ2-7; the match to TRBD1 covers 8 bases. CDR1 is KGHSH, CDR2 LQKENI, per germline. V gave up 2 bases and J gave up 6 bases; unmatched junction bases: 9. The CDR3 length is 15 residues. The CDR3 DNA sequence: TGTGCCAGCTCACCATATGCAGGGGGCGCGGTCGAGCAGTACTTC. This encodes CASSPYAGGAVEQYF.

The J gene is TRBJ2-2, the V gene TRBV14; the match to TRBD2 covers 11 bases. V was pared by 9 bases and J by 5 bases, with 8 bases of the junction left unmatched. The CDR3 consists of 15 residues. Germline V gene lookup returns CDR1 SGHDN and CDR2 FVKESK. In DNA, the CDR3 is TGTGCCAGTAGCACTAGCGGGAGTGTAACCGGGGAGCTGTTTTTT. Translation: CASSTSGSVTGELFF.